This T cell receptor (beta chain) was obtained from a study of T cells after yellow fever vaccination. Across the study: CD3, CD45RA, CCR7 and CD95 sorting yielded EM, EMRA, CM and Tscm memory subsets.

Germline V gives CDR1 MNHEY, CDR2 SVGAGI. With 6 bases removed from V and 10 bases from J, the gap between germline ends came to 21 bases. The length of the CDR3 is 15 residues. Template-switching 5'RACE yielded the TCR cDNA; a universal primer site and UMIs were added in the process. A single record per CDR3 protein comes from TCRdb applying MiXCR to the 5' RACE reads. The sample records around 30,000 distinct CDR3 sequences, roughly a tenth being singletons. Many counts were recorded for this clonotype. The sequencing used PBMCs, either bulk or a sorted T-cell subset (CD4+, CD8+, memory, or dextramer-sorted; not recorded which), collected approximately 15 days after the first yellow fever vaccination. This clonotype was obtained from a man between 18 and 29 years old who received the YFV17D yellow fever vaccine. This rearrangement joins TRBV6-5 to TRBJ2-2; D perhaps matches TRBD2 (6 bases). CDR3 coding DNA: TGTGCCAGCAGAGGCAGGGACTCAGCGTTGGAGGAGCTGTTTTTT. It yields the protein CASRGRDSALEELFF.